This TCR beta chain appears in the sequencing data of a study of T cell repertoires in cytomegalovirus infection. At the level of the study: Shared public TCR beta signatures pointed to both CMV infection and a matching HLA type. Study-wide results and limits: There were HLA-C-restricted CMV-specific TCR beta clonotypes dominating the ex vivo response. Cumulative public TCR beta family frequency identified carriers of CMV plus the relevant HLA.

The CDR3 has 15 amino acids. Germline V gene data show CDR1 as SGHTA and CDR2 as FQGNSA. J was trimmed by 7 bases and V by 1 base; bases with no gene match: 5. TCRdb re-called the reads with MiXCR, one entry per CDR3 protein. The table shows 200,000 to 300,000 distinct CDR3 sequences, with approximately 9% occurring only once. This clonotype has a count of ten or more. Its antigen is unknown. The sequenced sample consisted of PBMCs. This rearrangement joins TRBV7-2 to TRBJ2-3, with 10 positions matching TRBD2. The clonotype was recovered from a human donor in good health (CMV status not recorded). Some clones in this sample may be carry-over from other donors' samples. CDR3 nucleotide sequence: TGTGCCAGCAGCTTAGAGAGCGGGGGGGCGTATACGCAGTATTTT. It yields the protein CASSLESGGAYTQYF. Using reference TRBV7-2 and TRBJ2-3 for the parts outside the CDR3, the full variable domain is GAGVSQSPSNKVTEKGKDVELRCDPISGHTALYWYRQSLGQGLEFLIYFQGNSAPDKSGLPSDRFSAERTGGSVSTLTIQRTQQEDSAVYLCASSLESGGAYTQYFGPGTRLTVL.